This T cell receptor (beta chain) was captured in a study of OX40 agonist ivuxolimab in advanced cancers. The protocol was immunoSEQ multiplex PCR, while the TCRdb copy is restricted to in-frame clones and leaves out a portion. This sample has some 40,000 clones; about 89% occur once, and the top ten carry roughly 30%. This CDR3 has 14 amino acids. Trimming removed 1 base at V and 0 bases at J, with 7 bases between. Looked up from germline, CDR1 is GTSNPN and CDR2 is SVGIG (reference sequence). This clonotype was obtained from an adult with an advanced solid tumor such as melanoma, head and neck, liver or kidney cancer. Sequencing was performed on CD4+ or CD8+ T cells sorted from blood, taken in a trial of the OX40 agonist ivuxolimab. The chain couples TRBV30 to TRBJ1-5; no clear D gene. The CDR3 bases are TGTGCCTGGAGTGAAGGCCTTAGCAATCAGCCCCAGCATTTT. Residues: CAWSEGLSNQPQHF.